This TCR beta chain was sequenced for a study of monozygotic twins with inflammatory bowel disease. For each CDR3 protein, TCRdb gives one entry from its re-call of the 5' RACE reads, without DNA. The sample data list hundreds of thousands of distinct CDR3 sequences. Blood, roughly 2.5 ml, was drawn per donor. Remarks on this clonotype: What it recognizes is unknown.

From germline, CDR1 is SEHNR and CDR2 FQNEAQ (reference sequence). The CDR3 sequence is 15 residues long. Overall study findings and caveats: Data gave no support to a single strong signal or clonotype associated with IBD.

The rearrangement uses TRBV7-9 and TRBJ1-1; TCRdb gives TRBD1 as the D gene, but with no DNA this cannot be confirmed. The source material was blood. The source of this sequence is a human donor with ulcerative colitis or Crohn's disease, or a healthy co-twin of an affected twin (not recorded which). CDR3 region: CASSFPGSVNTEAFF.